These 27 T cell receptor beta chains share one sample of origin, sequenced in a study of CD8 T cells in Susac syndrome. Roughly 0.5 to 1 ug RNA was reverse transcribed with random hexamers. TCRdb fed the immunoSEQ multiplex PCR reads into MiXCR, producing one record per CDR3 protein. The sample consists of about 120,000 distinct CDR3 sequences, about 95% of them appearing once. Sequenced sample: CD8+ T cells from PBMCs. The receptors come from a human donor with Susac syndrome.

This chain links TRBV20-1 with TRBJ2-3; 12 nucleotides agree with TRBD2. Unmatched junction bases numbered 8, after V lost 7 bases and J lost 3 bases. Germline V gene data show CDR1 as DFQATT and CDR2 as SNEGSKA (reference sequence). The CDR3 totals 15 residues. CDR3 DNA sequence: TGCAGTGTCGAACTAGCGGGGGGAAGGACAGATACGCAGTATTTT. Amino acid sequence: CSVELAGGRTDTQYF.

V and J are TRBV29-1 and TRBJ1-2; TRBD1 is a possible D gene (5 bases). V was trimmed by 7 bases and J by 8 bases, leaving 17 bases between them. Germline V gene data show CDR1 as SQVTM and CDR2 as ANQGSEA. This CDR3 has 12 amino acids. The CDR3 is CSATVGGEGYTF. CDR3 bases: TGCAGCGCTACCGTCGGAGGGGAGGGCTACACCTTC. Using reference TRBV29-1 and TRBJ1-2 for the parts outside the CDR3, the full variable domain is SAVISQKPSRDICQRGTSLTIQCQVDSQVTMMFWYRQQPGQSLTLIATANQGSEATYESGFVIDKFPISRPNLTFSTLTVSNMSPEDSSIYLCSATVGGEGYTFGSGTRLTVV.

Only one count was recorded for this clonotype. The rearrangement uses TRBV30 and TRBJ2-7, with unresolved D. Germline CDR1 and CDR2: GTSNPN and SVGIG (reference sequence). Trimming removed 4 bases from V and 0 bases from J, with 7 bases in between. This CDR3 contains 12 residues. The CDR3 nucleotides are TGTGCCTGGATGGGCGGCTCCTACGAGCAGTACTTC. Protein sequence: CAWMGGSYEQYF.

V usage is TRBV7-8 and J usage is TRBJ1-1; 8 bases are shared with TRBD1. The CDR3 is 14 residues long. CDR1 SGHVS and CDR2 FQNEAQ come from the germline V gene. Trimming at V came to 3 bases and at J to 5 bases, leaving 5 bases not matched to a gene. CDR3 loop: CASSLSGGRTEAFF. CDR3 DNA sequence: TGTGCCAGCAGCTTGTCAGGGGGCCGAACTGAAGCTTTCTTT.

V and J are TRBV27 and TRBJ2-1; D might be TRBD1 (6 bases). This CDR3 has 14 amino acids. Trimming shortened V by 3 bases and J by 5 bases, and 11 bases separated the two germline ends. Per the germline V gene, CDR1 is MNHEY and CDR2 is SMNVEV (reference sequence). The DNA of the CDR3 is TGTGCCAGCAGTTTGGAGACAGGAGACAATGAGCAGTTCTTC. Amino acid sequence: CASSLETGDNEQFF.

This rearrangement joins TRBV13 to TRBJ2-1; 13 bases are a match to TRBD2. The trim removed 5 bases at V and 5 bases at J, leaving 9 bases unmatched. CDR1 and CDR2 (germline): PRHDT, FYEKMQ (reference sequence). CDR3 length: 17 amino acids. The chain's CDR3 is CASSPTSGGSLNNEQFF. CDR3 coding DNA: TGTGCCAGCAGCCCGACTAGCGGGGGGTCGCTGAACAATGAGCAGTTCTTC.

V and J are TRBV12-3 or TRBV12-4 and TRBJ1-1, with 7 positions matching TRBD1. CDR3 length equals 15 residues. V dropped 5 bases and J dropped 0; count of bases not matched to a gene: 6. As DNA, the CDR3 is TGTGCCAGCAGTCCCCCCGGGACAGTGAACACTGAAGCTTTCTTT. Encoded protein: CASSPPGTVNTEAFF.

The chain combines TRBV7-9 with TRBJ2-7; 9 bases fit TRBD1. The CDR3 totals 16 residues. The V segment lost 4 bases and the J segment 1 base; nucleotides outside the gene matches: 8. Germline V gives CDR1 SEHNR, CDR2 FQNEAQ (reference sequence). The CDR3 loop reads CASSSTGGGRSYEQYF. The CDR3 coding sequence is TGTGCCAGCAGCTCGACAGGGGGGGGTCGGTCCTACGAGCAGTACTTC.

The chain links TRBV25-1 to TRBJ2-1, with 9 nucleotides matching TRBD1. Trimming at V came to 5 bases and at J to 10 bases, leaving 6 bases not matched to a gene. Looked up from germline, CDR1 is MGHDK and CDR2 is SYGVNS. This CDR3 spans 13 amino acids. The CDR3 sequence: CASSPGTGYEQFF. CDR3 nucleotides: TGTGCCAGCAGTCCCGGGACAGGGTACGAGCAGTTCTTC. Together with reference TRBV25-1 and TRBJ2-1, the CDR3 gives the full variable domain: EADIYQTPRYLVIGTGKKITLECSQTMGHDKMYWYQQDPGMELHLIHYSYGVNSTEKGDLSSESTVSRIRTEHFPLTLESARPSHTSQYLCASSPGTGYEQFFGPGTRLTVL.

V usage is TRBV5-1 and J usage is TRBJ2-4; TRBD1 is a possible D gene (5 bases). Per the germline V gene, CDR1 is SGHRS and CDR2 is YFSETQ. V was trimmed by 2 bases and J by 6 bases, leaving 12 bases between them. CDR3 length: 14 residues. The CDR3 nucleotides read TGCGCCAGCAGCTTCGACAGCCAACCAAACATTCAGTACTTC. Translating it yields CASSFDSQPNIQYF.

V gene TRBV2 combines with J gene TRBJ2-3; D is possibly TRBD2 (6 bases). Trimming took 3 bases from V and 9 from J, leaving 16 bases between them. CDR1 is SNHLY and CDR2 is FYNNEI in the germline V gene. The CDR3 consists of 14 residues. DNA for the CDR3: TGTGCCAGCAGTGAGTCGGAGGGGCTGCCGACGCAGTATTTT. Translated, it gives CASSESEGLPTQYF.

The gene calls are TRBV2 and TRBJ1-5, with a possible D match to TRBD1 (5 bases). CDR3 length: 14 residues. V was clipped by 3 bases and J by 9 bases, with 15 bases between them. Germline lookup yields CDR1 SNHLY and CDR2 FYNNEI. The CDR3 loop reads CASSDRTGGWPQHF. In nucleotides, the CDR3 is TGTGCCAGCAGTGATCGGACGGGGGGATGGCCCCAGCATTTT.

V is TRBV29-1 and J is TRBJ2-1, with unresolved D. Per the germline V gene, CDR1 is SQVTM and CDR2 is ANQGSEA. Trimming pared 0 bases from V and 8 bases from J, leaving 2 bases between. CDR3 length equals 10 residues. The chain's CDR3 is CSVEDYEQFF. CDR3 DNA: TGCAGCGTTGAAGACTATGAGCAGTTCTTC.

The rearrangement joins TRBV2 to TRBJ1-2; D is perhaps TRBD1 (6 bases). The ends were cut back, 0 bases at V and 4 bases at J, with 12 bases in the middle. This CDR3 is 15 amino acids long. Germline V gene data show CDR1 as SNHLY and CDR2 as FYNNEI. The CDR3 nucleotides read TGTGCCAGCAGTGAAGCACGAGGACAGAGCTATGGCTACACCTTC. Translation: CASSEARGQSYGYTF.

This chain uses TRBV29-1 with TRBJ2-5; D remains ambiguous. V lost 3 bases to trimming and J lost 0 bases, with 17 bases between them. Germline V lookup: CDR1 SQVTM, CDR2 ANQGSEA. The CDR3 covers 16 residues. CDR3 protein: CSVEGLGRRYQETQYF. CDR3 in DNA: TGCAGCGTTGAGGGTTTGGGTAGAAGGTACCAAGAGACCCAGTACTTC. Variable domain in full (rest from reference TRBV29-1 and TRBJ2-5): SAVISQKPSRDICQRGTSLTIQCQVDSQVTMMFWYRQQPGQSLTLIATANQGSEATYESGFVIDKFPISRPNLTFSTLTVSNMSPEDSSIYLCSVEGLGRRYQETQYFGPGTRLLVL.

This chain links TRBV29-1 with TRBJ2-3; D ambiguous. The length of the CDR3 is 15 residues. V was shortened by 4 bases and J by 0 bases, with 14 bases between the two germline ends. Germline lookup yields CDR1 SQVTM and CDR2 ANQGSEA. The CDR3 nucleotides are TGCAGCGTTGTGACCGACATCCCAAGCACAGATACGCAGTATTTT. Translation: CSVVTDIPSTDTQYF.

This chain uses TRBV29-1 with TRBJ2-5; 7 bases agree with TRBD2. V shed 8 bases, J shed 3 bases, and the junction held 6 bases outside the gene matches. CDR1 and CDR2 (germline): SQVTM, ANQGSEA. This CDR3 contains 12 residues. CDR3 sequence: CSSWGGEETQYF. DNA of the CDR3: TGCAGCTCCTGGGGGGGAGAAGAGACCCAGTACTTC. Combining the CDR3 with reference TRBV29-1 and TRBJ2-5 gives the whole variable domain SAVISQKPSRDICQRGTSLTIQCQVDSQVTMMFWYRQQPGQSLTLIATANQGSEATYESGFVIDKFPISRPNLTFSTLTVSNMSPEDSSIYLCSSWGGEETQYFGPGTRLLVL.

CDR3 nucleotides: TGTGCCAGCAGCTTATCCGGGGGGTTGGAGACCCAGTACTTC. It encodes CASSLSGGLETQYF. This chain uses TRBV7-3 with TRBJ2-5, with TRBD2 matching 7 bases. The CDR3 spans 14 residues. The trim removed 2 bases at V and 5 bases at J, leaving 5 bases unmatched. Germline CDR1 is SGHTA and CDR2 is FQGTGA. Supplemented by reference TRBV7-3 and TRBJ2-5, the full variable domain reads GAGVSQTPSNKVTEKGKYVELRCDPISGHTALYWYRQSLGQGPEFLIYFQGTGAADDSGLPNDRFFAVRPEGSVSTLKIQRTERGDSAVYLCASSLSGGLETQYFGPGTRLLVL.

The chain links TRBV10-2 to TRBJ1-5; D not resolved. Trimming took 2 bases from V and 2 from J, leaving 4 bases between them. Per germline, CDR1 WSHSY and CDR2 SAAADI. The CDR3 runs 13 residues. CDR3 DNA: TGCGCCAGCAGTGAGACGGGCAATCAGCCCCAGCATTTT. Translated, it gives CASSETGNQPQHF.

The V and J genes are TRBV25-1 and TRBJ2-5, with 12 bases lining up with TRBD2. With 2 bases clipped from V and 4 bases from J, the junction kept 8 bases outside the gene matches. Germline values: CDR1 MGHDK, CDR2 SYGVNS. CDR3 size: 17 residues. DNA for the CDR3: TGTGCCAGCAGTGAACCGACTAGCGGGGGCCTCAGAGAGACCCAGTACTTC. This translates into CASSEPTSGGLRETQYF.

The chain combines TRBV9 with TRBJ1-6, with TRBD1 as a possible D gene (5 bases). Trimming pared 3 bases from V and 14 bases from J, leaving 15 bases between. The CDR3 is 13 residues long. Germline V CDR1 and CDR2: SGDLS, YYNGEE. The CDR3 DNA reads as TGTGCCAGCAGCGAGGGAGTGGAAGGGGCCCTCCACTTT. The encoded protein is CASSEGVEGALHF.

The gene calls are TRBV27 and TRBJ1-1, with 9 bases lining up with TRBD1. The CDR3 spans 12 residues. V dropped 5 bases and J dropped 10; count of bases not matched to a gene: 5. Germline lookup yields CDR1 MNHEY and CDR2 SMNVEV (reference sequence). The CDR3 DNA is TGTGCCAGCAGTAGAGGGACAGGGCTAGCTTTCTTT. Amino acids: CASSRGTGLAFF.

This rearrangement joins TRBV24-1 to TRBJ2-1; TRBD1 agrees at 9 bases. CDR1 KGHDR and CDR2 SFDVKD come from the germline V gene. The CDR3 extends over 15 amino acids. With 7 bases clipped from V and 4 bases from J, the junction kept 7 bases outside the gene matches. The CDR3, as DNA: TGTGCCACCAGCGCCGGGACAGGGACTTACAATGAGCAGTTCTTC. Translated, it gives CATSAGTGTYNEQFF.

This rearrangement joins TRBV4-3 to TRBJ2-1, with 11 bases matching TRBD2. J lost 7 bases, V lost 0 bases, and 2 bases had no gene match. From germline, CDR1 is LGHNA and CDR2 YSLEER. The CDR3 runs 15 residues. The CDR3 spells CASSQDSGGVNEQFF. CDR3 coding DNA: TGCGCCAGCAGCCAAGATAGCGGGGGGGTAAATGAGCAGTTCTTC.

This sequence joins TRBV7-9 and TRBJ1-2, with D tentatively TRBD1 (5 bases). CDR1 is SEHNR, CDR2 FQNEAQ, per germline (reference sequence). V gave up 3 bases and J gave up 1 base, with 15 bases separating them. The CDR3 is made up of 16 amino acids. The CDR3 region is CASSFAGSAGNYGYTF. The CDR3 bases are TGTGCCAGCAGCTTCGCAGGGTCGGCGGGTAACTATGGCTACACCTTC.

The chain carries TRBV6-1 and TRBJ2-1; D gene ambiguous. CDR3 length equals 15 residues. CDR1 and CDR2 (germline): MNHNS, SASEGT. V gave up 4 bases and J gave up 0 bases, with 10 bases separating them. This CDR3 reads CASSVPQSSYNEQFF. CDR3 bases: TGTGCCAGCAGTGTACCGCAGAGCTCCTACAATGAGCAGTTCTTC.

In its sample, this clonotype was seen once. The CDR3 nucleotides are TGCAGCGTTGAACGGGGGTCGGGAGCGACTGAAGCTTTCTTT. This translates into CSVERGSGATEAFF. The gene calls are TRBV29-1 and TRBJ1-1, with D possibly being TRBD1 (5 bases). V was shortened by 2 bases and J by 5 bases, with 15 bases between the two germline ends. Germline V CDR1 and CDR2: SQVTM, ANQGSEA. The CDR3 loop spans 14 amino acids.